This T cell receptor (beta chain) originates from a study of siplizumab effects on memory and regulatory T cells. Generated by immunoSEQ multiplex PCR, the TCRdb table keeps only in-frame clones and is missing some. The data show some 62,000 clones, with approximately 87% seen just once and about 3.8% held by the top ten. CDR1 is LNHDA and CDR2 is SQIVND in the germline V gene (reference sequence). The length of the CDR3 is 15 residues. The V gene end was trimmed by 10 bases and the J gene end by 8 bases; junction bases not matched to a gene: 17. This rearrangement joins TRBV19 to TRBJ1-2; 9 positions agree with TRBD1. Sequencing was performed on memory CD4+ T cells sorted from blood. This TCR came from a human donor in good health. The CDR3 region is CATFNPGQGPQGYTF. CDR3 nucleotides: TGTGCCACCTTCAACCCGGGACAGGGACCTCAAGGCTACACCTTC.